The 7 T cell receptor beta chains below all came from one sample that was sequenced in a study of early T cells in non-severe SARS-CoV-2 infection. TCRdb redid the calling of the 5' RACE reads with MiXCR, one entry per CDR3 protein. The sample includes 25,000 to 30,000 distinct CDR3 sequences, approximately 5.4% of them seen just once. Source material: whole blood. Source of these receptors: an adult who was a healthcare worker with PCR-confirmed SARS-CoV-2 infection or an uninfected control (not recorded which).

This clonotype was seen repeatedly, ten times or more. The chain combines TRBV7-2 with TRBJ2-3; 9 bases align to TRBD2. Germline V gene lookup returns CDR1 SGHTA and CDR2 FQGNSA. V lost 3 bases and J lost 2; bases outside the gene matches: 6. CDR3 size: 16 residues. The CDR3, as DNA: TGTGCCAGCAGCTTTCAGGCGGGAGGGCTCACAGATACGCAGTATTTT. Translation: CASSFQAGGLTDTQYF. Full variable domain (outside the CDR3, taken from reference TRBV7-2 and TRBJ2-3): GAGVSQSPSNKVTEKGKDVELRCDPISGHTALYWYRQSLGQGLEFLIYFQGNSAPDKSGLPSDRFSAERTGGSVSTLTIQRTQQEDSAVYLCASSFQAGGLTDTQYFGPGTRLTVL.

By share, this clonotype ranks as medium-sized (0.01 to 0.1%). CDR3 amino acids: CASSFPGPYNEQFF. CDR3 DNA sequence: TGTGCCAGCAGCTTCCCGGGACCCTACAATGAGCAGTTCTTC. The chain uses TRBV7-6 and TRBJ2-1; the D gene could be TRBD1 or TRBD2 (5 bases each). The CDR3 runs to 14 residues. The germline gives CDR1 SGHVS, CDR2 FNYEAQ. Between the trimmed V and J ends, which lost 3 bases and 2 bases, there was a span of 8 bases.

Ten or more counts support this clonotype. The chain carries TRBV29-1 and TRBJ1-1; TRBD1 aligns across 8 bases. The junction had 14 bases not matched to a gene; V was cut back by 7 bases and J by 4 bases. This CDR3 spans 15 amino acids. Germline V gives CDR1 SQVTM, CDR2 ANQGSEA. CDR3 residues: CSGLYARGLSTEAFF. The CDR3 region has the DNA TGCAGCGGCCTTTATGCCAGGGGGCTCTCCACTGAAGCTTTCTTT.

This clonotype was counted once. The V and J genes are TRBV29-1 and TRBJ2-3, with TRBD2 identical over 12 bases. The CDR3 loop spans 16 amino acids. J gave up 5 bases and V 2 bases, and 8 bases lay outside the gene matches. Germline CDR1 is SQVTM and CDR2 is ANQGSEA. CDR3 in amino acids: CSVEYRLAGVLDTQYF. The CDR3, as DNA: TGCAGCGTTGAATATCGACTAGCGGGAGTTCTAGATACGCAGTATTTT.

This clonotype was detected ten times or more. The rearrangement uses TRBV27 and TRBJ2-1; D is ambiguous. This CDR3 spans 14 amino acids. Germline assignment: CDR1 MNHEY and CDR2 SMNVEV (reference sequence). Trimming took off 7 bases at V and 2 bases at J, with 12 bases between the two ends. The CDR3 reads CASKRRVAYNEQFF. The CDR3, as DNA: TGTGCCAGCAAGAGGCGAGTAGCCTACAATGAGCAGTTCTTC.

In its sample, this clonotype was seen many times. V is TRBV7-9 and J is TRBJ2-6; 8 bases align to TRBD1. The CDR3 extends over 19 amino acids. Germline loops: CDR1 SEHNR, CDR2 FQNEAQ (reference sequence). The V gene end was trimmed by 6 bases and the J gene end by 0 bases; junction bases not matched to a gene: 13. CDR3 amino acids: CASSKKPGGVGSGANVLTF. For the CDR3, the DNA is TGTGCCAGCAGTAAAAAACCAGGGGGCGTCGGCTCTGGGGCCAACGTCCTGACTTTC.

This clonotype was counted once. A single base separates this from a much larger clone, so it may be a read error. The rearrangement joins TRBV5-6 to TRBJ1-6; weak D call: TRBD1 (5 bases). The CDR3 contains 15 residues. Looked up from germline, CDR1 is SGHDT and CDR2 is YYEEEE. The CDR3 DNA reads as TGTGTCAGCAGCCCGGCGGCGGGGCCGGGGTCACCCCTCCACTTT. The encoded protein is CVSSPAAGPGSPLHF.